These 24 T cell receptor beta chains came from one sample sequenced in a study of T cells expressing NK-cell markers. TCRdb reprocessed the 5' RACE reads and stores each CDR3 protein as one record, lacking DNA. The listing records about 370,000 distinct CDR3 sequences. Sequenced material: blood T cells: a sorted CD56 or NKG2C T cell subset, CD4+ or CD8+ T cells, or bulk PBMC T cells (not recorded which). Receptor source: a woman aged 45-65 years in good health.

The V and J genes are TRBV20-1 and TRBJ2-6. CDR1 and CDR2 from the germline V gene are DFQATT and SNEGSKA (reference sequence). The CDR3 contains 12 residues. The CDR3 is CSAAQGTNVLTF.

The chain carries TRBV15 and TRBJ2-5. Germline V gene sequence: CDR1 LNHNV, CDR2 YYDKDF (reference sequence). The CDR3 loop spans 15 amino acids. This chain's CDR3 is CATSRDLNYQETQYF. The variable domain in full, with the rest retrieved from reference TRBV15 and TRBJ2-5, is DAMVIQNPRYQVTQFGKPVTLSCSQTLNHNVMYWYQQKSSQAPKLLFHYYDKDFNNEADTPDNFQSRRPNTSFCFLDIRSPGLGDTAMYLCATSRDLNYQETQYFGPGTRLLVL.

CDR3 sequence reads: CSERRGVFGDEQFF. This rearrangement joins TRBV20-1 to TRBJ2-1; the TCRdb D gene call, TRBD2, has no DNA to confirm it. Germline CDR1 and CDR2: DFQATT and SNEGSKA (reference sequence). This CDR3 contains 14 residues.

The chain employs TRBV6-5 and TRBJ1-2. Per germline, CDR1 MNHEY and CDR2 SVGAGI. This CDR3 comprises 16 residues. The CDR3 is CASSYSVGSSDYGYTF.

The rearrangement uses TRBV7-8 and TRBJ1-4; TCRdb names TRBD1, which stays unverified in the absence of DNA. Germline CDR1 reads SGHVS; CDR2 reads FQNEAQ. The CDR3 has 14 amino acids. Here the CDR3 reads CASSQGQGNEKLFF.

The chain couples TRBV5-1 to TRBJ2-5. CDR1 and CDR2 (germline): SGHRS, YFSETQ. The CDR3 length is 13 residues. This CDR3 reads CASSLSWQETQYF.

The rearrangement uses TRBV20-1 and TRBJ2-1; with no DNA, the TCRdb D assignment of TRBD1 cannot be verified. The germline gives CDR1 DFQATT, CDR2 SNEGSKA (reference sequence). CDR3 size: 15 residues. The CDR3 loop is CSATSRTGTYNEQFF.

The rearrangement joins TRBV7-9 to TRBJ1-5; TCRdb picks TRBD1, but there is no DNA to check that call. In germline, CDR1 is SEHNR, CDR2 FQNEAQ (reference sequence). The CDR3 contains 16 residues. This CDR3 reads CASSSGAAYSNQPQHF.

The CDR3 reads CASSLVFGPGNTIYF. The genes are TRBV7-8 and TRBJ1-3. CDR3 length: 15 amino acids. Germline CDR1 is SGHVS and CDR2 is FQNEAQ.

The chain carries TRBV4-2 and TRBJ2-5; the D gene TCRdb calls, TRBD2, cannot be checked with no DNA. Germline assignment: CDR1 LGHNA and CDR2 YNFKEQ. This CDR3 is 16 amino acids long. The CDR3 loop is CASSYRLAGDVETQYF.

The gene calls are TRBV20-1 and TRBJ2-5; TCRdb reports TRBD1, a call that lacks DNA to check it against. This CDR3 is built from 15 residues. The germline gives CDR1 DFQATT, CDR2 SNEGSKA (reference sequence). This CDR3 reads CSARGFRGDQETQYF.

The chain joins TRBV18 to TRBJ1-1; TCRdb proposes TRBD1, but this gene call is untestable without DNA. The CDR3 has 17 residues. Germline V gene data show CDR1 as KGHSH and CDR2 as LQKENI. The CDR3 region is CASSPRGTGPGNTEAFF.

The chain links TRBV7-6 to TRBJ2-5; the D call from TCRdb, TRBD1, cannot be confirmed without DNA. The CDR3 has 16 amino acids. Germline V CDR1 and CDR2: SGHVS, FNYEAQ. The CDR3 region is CASSLPLGRGQETQYF.

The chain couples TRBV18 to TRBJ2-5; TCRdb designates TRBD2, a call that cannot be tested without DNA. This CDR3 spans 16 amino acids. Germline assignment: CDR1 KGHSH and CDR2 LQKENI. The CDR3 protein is CASSPVSSGTQETQYF.

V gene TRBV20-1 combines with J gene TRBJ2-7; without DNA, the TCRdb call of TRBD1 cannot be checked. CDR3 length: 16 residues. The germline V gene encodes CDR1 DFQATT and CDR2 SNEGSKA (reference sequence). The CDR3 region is CSARDPWGEATYEQYF.

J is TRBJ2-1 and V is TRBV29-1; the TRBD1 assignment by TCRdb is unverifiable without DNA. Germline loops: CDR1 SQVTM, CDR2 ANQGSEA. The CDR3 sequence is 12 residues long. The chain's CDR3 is CSAWTDYNEQFF.

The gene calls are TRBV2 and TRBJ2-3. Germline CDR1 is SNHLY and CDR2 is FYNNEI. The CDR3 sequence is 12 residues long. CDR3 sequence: CASSGLTDTQYF.

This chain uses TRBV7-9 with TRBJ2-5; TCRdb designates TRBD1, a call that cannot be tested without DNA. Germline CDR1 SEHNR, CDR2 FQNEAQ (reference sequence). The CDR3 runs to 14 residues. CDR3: CASSPTGMEETQYF.

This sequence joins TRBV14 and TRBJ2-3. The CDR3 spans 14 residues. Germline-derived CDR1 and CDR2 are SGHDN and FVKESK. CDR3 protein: CASSPISGTDTQYF.

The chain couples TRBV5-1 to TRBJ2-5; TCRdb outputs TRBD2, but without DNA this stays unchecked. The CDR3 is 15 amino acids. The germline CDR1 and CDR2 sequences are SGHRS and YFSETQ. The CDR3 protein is CASSWPGLGGETQYF. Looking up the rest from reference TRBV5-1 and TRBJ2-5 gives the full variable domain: KAGVTQTPRYLIKTRGQQVTLSCSPISGHRSVSWYQQTPGQGLQFLFEYFSETQRNKGNFPGRFSGRQFSNSRSEMNVSTLELGDSALYLCASSWPGLGGETQYFGPGTRLLVL.

CDR3 in amino acids: CASSPGTSGVILYNEQFF. The chain uses TRBV7-2 and TRBJ2-1; lacking DNA, the TRBD2 call made by TCRdb goes unchecked. The CDR3 length is 18 residues. CDR1 is SGHTA and CDR2 is FQGNSA in the germline V gene. Complete variable domain (other parts from reference TRBV7-2 and TRBJ2-1): GAGVSQSPSNKVTEKGKDVELRCDPISGHTALYWYRQSLGQGLEFLIYFQGNSAPDKSGLPSDRFSAERTGGSVSTLTIQRTQQEDSAVYLCASSPGTSGVILYNEQFFGPGTRLTVL.

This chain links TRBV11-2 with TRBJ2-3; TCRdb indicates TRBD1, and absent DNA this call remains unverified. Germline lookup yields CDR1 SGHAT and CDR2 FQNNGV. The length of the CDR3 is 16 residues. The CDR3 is CASSFLGGGNTDTQYF. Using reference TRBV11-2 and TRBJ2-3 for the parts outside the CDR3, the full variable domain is EAGVAQSPRYKIIEKRQSVAFWCNPISGHATLYWYQQILGQGPKLLIQFQNNGVVDDSQLPKDRFSAERLKGVDSTLKIQPAKLEDSAVYLCASSFLGGGNTDTQYFGPGTRLTVL.

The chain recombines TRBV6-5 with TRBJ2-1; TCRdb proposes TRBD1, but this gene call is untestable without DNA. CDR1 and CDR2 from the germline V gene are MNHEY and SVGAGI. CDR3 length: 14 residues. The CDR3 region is CASSSRGNNNEQFF.

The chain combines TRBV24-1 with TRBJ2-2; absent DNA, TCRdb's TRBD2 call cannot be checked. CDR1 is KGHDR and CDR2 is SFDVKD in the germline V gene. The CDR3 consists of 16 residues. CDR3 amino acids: CATRGLAGDYTGELFF.